This TCR beta chain is drawn from a study of blood T cells in healthy people across ages. A second 7 to 11 cycle PCR used barcoded and J-beta primers. Tagging of each cDNA molecule was performed by a template-switch adaptor with 12 random nucleotides. Every sample returned 2.5 million or more CDR3-containing paired-end reads. TCRdb redid the calling of the 5' RACE reads with MiXCR, one entry per CDR3 protein. The sample lists around 2 million distinct CDR3 sequences, approximately 39% occurring once. Study-level results: Naive CD4+ cell counts and diversity both ran higher in long-lived than in aged donors.

On this clonotype: The antigen remains unidentified.

There are 14 residues in the CDR3. The germline CDR1 and CDR2 sequences are DFQATT and SNEGSKA (reference sequence). V lost 3 bases, J lost 6 bases, and 9 bases stayed unmatched. Source material: blood. V gene TRBV20-1 combines with J gene TRBJ2-3; 7 nucleotides agree with TRBD2. The source of this sequence is a human donor in good health. The CDR3: CSASLAVFGDTQYF. The DNA of the CDR3 is TGCAGTGCTAGCCTAGCGGTGTTCGGGGATACGCAGTATTTT.